This T cell receptor (beta chain) is drawn from a study of Ad26.COV2.S vaccination and SARS-CoV-2 variants. About the study: This donor came from the COV1001 trial of Ad26.COV2.S. General study results and limits: Reports say spike-specific CD8+ and CD4+ T cell responses covered substantial breadth after vaccination.

Only one count was recorded for this clone. Its antigen is unknown. Treatment given: roughly 19 received Ad26.COV2.S at low or high dose, single or two shots; a few received placebo; per-sample allocation not given. Samples analyzed were those drawn on day 63 after the first vaccine or placebo injection. V shed 4 bases and J shed 6 bases, with 10 bases lying between them. Germline V CDR1 and CDR2: SGHAT, FQNNGV. There are 13 residues in the CDR3. Assay: immunoSEQ multiplex PCR; the TCRdb copy retains only in-frame clones and omits some. The sample carries fewer than 400,000 clones, 88% recorded once. Sequencing was performed on peripheral blood, taken in a trial of Ad26.COV2.S vaccine versus placebo. This TCR derives from a person aged 18-65 years who received the Ad26.COV2.S COVID-19 vaccine or a placebo. The V gene is TRBV11-2, the J gene TRBJ2-1; no clear D gene. CDR3 residues: CASSSSSSNEQFF. The CDR3 nucleotides read TGTGCCAGCAGCTCCAGTTCAAGCAATGAGCAGTTCTTC. Full variable domain (outside the CDR3, taken from reference TRBV11-2 and TRBJ2-1): EAGVAQSPRYKIIEKRQSVAFWCNPISGHATLYWYQQILGQGPKLLIQFQNNGVVDDSQLPKDRFSAERLKGVDSTLKIQPAKLEDSAVYLCASSSSSSNEQFFGPGTRLTVL.